The clone carrying this TCR beta chain was counted ten times or more. This sample stems from a study of blood T cell repertoires in COVID-19. CDR1 LGHNA and CDR2 YSLEER come from the germline V gene. Trimming removed 4 bases from V and 8 bases from J; junction bases left unmatched: 7. The CDR3 runs 14 residues. Generated by immunoSEQ multiplex PCR, the TCRdb table keeps only in-frame clones and is missing some. The sample includes roughly 80,000 clones, around 83% of them seen just once. The sample was peripheral blood. This TCR derives from an older woman with acute or convalescent COVID-19. This chain connects TRBV4-3 to TRBJ1-4, with 7 bases fitting TRBD1. CDR3 sequence: CASSPTGPSEKLFF. The CDR3 nucleotides read TGCGCCAGCAGCCCGACAGGGCCGAGCGAAAAACTGTTTTTT.